This entry lists 30 T cell receptor beta chains sequenced from one sample in a study of T cell repertoires in cytomegalovirus infection. TCRdb analysed the reads with MiXCR anew, one entry per CDR3 protein. This sample yields about 490,000 distinct CDR3 sequences, of which 16% are seen a single time; 20% to 30% belongs to the top ten. The sample was CD8+ T cells from PBMCs. The receptors originated from a human donor in good health (CMV status not recorded). Some clones in this sample may be carry-over from other donors' samples.

The chain couples TRBV9 to TRBJ2-3, with a possible D match to TRBD2 (6 bases). The V end lost 0 bases, the J end lost 3 bases, and 20 bases lay between the germline ends. The CDR3 runs to 18 residues. Germline V gene lookup returns CDR1 SGDLS and CDR2 YYNGEE. CDR3: CASSVVSGARMNTDTQYF. The CDR3 coding sequence is TGTGCCAGCAGCGTAGTTTCGGGAGCGCGGATGAATACAGATACGCAGTATTTT.

This clonotype appeared many times. The rearrangement uses TRBV6-5 and TRBJ2-3; 11 bases match TRBD2. This CDR3 spans 16 amino acids. Germline V gene data show CDR1 as MNHEY and CDR2 as SVGAGI. V lost 6 bases, J lost 6 bases, and 11 bases stayed unmatched. CDR3 DNA: TGTGCCAGCAGCCCGTCGGCTAGCGGGGGGAGGGATACGCAGTATTTT. Its protein is CASSPSASGGRDTQYF.

The sample holds a few counts of this clonotype. CDR3 protein: CAWSVGTGAYEQYF. In nucleotides, the CDR3 is TGTGCCTGGAGTGTAGGGACAGGCGCCTACGAGCAGTACTTC. The chain recombines TRBV30 with TRBJ2-7; 8 bases match TRBD1. Germline V gene data show CDR1 as GTSNPN and CDR2 as SVGIG (reference sequence). This CDR3 has 14 residues. The ends lost 0 bases at V and 2 bases at J; junction bases unmatched: 3.

This chain connects TRBV2 to TRBJ2-5; D remains ambiguous. Looked up from germline, CDR1 is SNHLY and CDR2 is FYNNEI. This CDR3 contains 16 residues. Trimming took off 1 base at V and 4 bases at J, with 16 bases between the two ends. In DNA form, the CDR3 reads TGTGCCAGCAGTGAAGAAGATATCCCCCCCTTAGAGACCCAGTACTTC. This encodes CASSEEDIPPLETQYF. Full variable domain (rest looked up from reference TRBV2 and TRBJ2-5): EPEVTQTPSHQVTQMGQEVILRCVPISNHLYFYWYRQILGQKVEFLVSFYNNEISEKSEIFDDQFSVERPDGSNFTLKIRSTKLEDSAMYFCASSEEDIPPLETQYFGPGTRLLVL.

Concerning this clonotype itself: One end of the junction is discordant with germline, which a read error may explain. This rearrangement joins TRBV7-9 to TRBJ2-7, with 7 positions matching TRBD1. CDR3 length equals 14 residues. CDR1 and CDR2 (germline): SEHNR, FQNEAQ (reference sequence). CDR3 amino acids: CASSRTGTVYDQYF. The CDR3 DNA is TGTGCCAGCAGCCGTACCGGGACAGTCTACGATCAGTACTTC.

This clonotype was picked up many times. The rearrangement joins TRBV7-3 to TRBJ2-2, with D possibly called TRBD1 or TRBD2 (5 bases each). CDR3 length equals 13 residues. Per the germline V gene, CDR1 is SGHTA and CDR2 is FQGTGA. V lost 5 bases, J lost 6 bases, and 10 bases lay in between. Here the CDR3 reads CASSLQEAGELFF. In nucleotides, the CDR3 is TGTGCCAGCAGCCTACAGGAGGCCGGGGAGCTGTTTTTT.

This clonotype was counted at least ten times. The chain combines TRBV7-2 with TRBJ2-1; 14 bases agree with TRBD2. The junction had 13 bases not matched to a gene; V was cut back by 1 base and J by 8 bases. Germline loops: CDR1 SGHTA, CDR2 FQGNSA. The CDR3 is 19 residues long. The CDR3 bases are TGTGCCAGCAGCTTAGATCAACGACTAGCGGGGGGGCCTTATGATGAGCAGTTCTTC. Encoded protein: CASSLDQRLAGGPYDEQFF.

The sample holds many counts of this clonotype. The rearrangement links TRBV11-2 to TRBJ1-5; D is perhaps TRBD1 (5 bases). This CDR3 has 14 residues. Trimming took off 5 bases at V and 3 bases at J, with 11 bases between the two ends. Germline V CDR1 and CDR2: SGHAT, FQNNGV. CDR3 in amino acids: CASSGGDNNQPQHF. The CDR3 DNA is TGTGCCAGCAGCGGGGGGGATAACAATCAGCCCCAGCATTTT.

This clonotype was observed a handful of times. The rearrangement uses TRBV5-1 and TRBJ2-1, with D possibly TRBD2 on 5 matching bases. Looked up from germline, CDR1 is SGHRS and CDR2 is YFSETQ. Between the trimmed V and J ends, which lost 0 bases and 2 bases, there was a span of 9 bases. The CDR3 is 15 residues long. CDR3 nucleotides: TGCGCCAGCAGCTTGGTGAAGCGGACCTACAATGAGCAGTTCTTC. It yields the protein CASSLVKRTYNEQFF.

The chain has TRBV27 and TRBJ2-5; D gene uncertain. V dropped 3 bases and J dropped 1 base, with 21 bases sitting between them. Germline V gene sequence: CDR1 MNHEY, CDR2 SMNVEV (reference sequence). The CDR3 is made up of 18 amino acids. The CDR3 is CASSLGGGRRTFQETQYF. CDR3 DNA sequence: TGTGCCAGCAGTTTGGGCGGTGGGCGTCGGACCTTCCAAGAGACCCAGTACTTC.

This clonotype was recorded many times. V usage is TRBV7-2 and J usage is TRBJ1-5, with D perhaps matching TRBD1 (5 bases). The CDR3 spans 15 residues. The germline V and J ends were trimmed by 5 bases and 3 bases, with 14 bases remaining between them. CDR1 is SGHTA, CDR2 FQGNSA, per germline. The CDR3: CASSPGTLFNQPQHF. Written as DNA, the CDR3 is TGTGCCAGCAGCCCCGGGACTTTGTTCAATCAGCCCCAGCATTTT.

This clonotype was detected once. V and J are TRBV29-1 and TRBJ2-7, with D tentatively TRBD1 (7 bases). Germline values: CDR1 SQVTM, CDR2 ANQGSEA. Trimming removed 4 bases from V and 3 bases from J, with 16 bases in between. The CDR3 runs 14 residues. For the CDR3, the DNA is TGCAGCGTTGCCGGAGGGGGCGAAAACTACGAGCAGTACTTC. It encodes CSVAGGGENYEQYF.

This clonotype was observed a few times. The chain uses TRBV6-4 and TRBJ1-5, with D tentatively TRBD1 (5 bases). V was trimmed by 3 bases and J by 3 bases, leaving 9 bases between them. The CDR3 spans 14 residues. The germline V gene encodes CDR1 MRHNA and CDR2 SNTAGT. This chain's CDR3 is CASSDGRANQPQHF. The CDR3 DNA reads TGTGCCAGCAGTGATGGCAGGGCCAATCAGCCCCAGCATTTT.

This clonotype has ten or more counts. The CDR3 bases are TGTGCCAGCATCCACCCAGAAGCCTACGAGCAGTACTTC. It specifies CASIHPEAYEQYF. The V gene is TRBV7-2, the J gene TRBJ2-7; D is ambiguous. Trimming shortened V by 7 bases and J by 2 bases, and 12 bases separated the two germline ends. The CDR3 has 13 residues. Germline V gene sequence: CDR1 SGHTA, CDR2 FQGNSA.

With respect to this clonotype: An end of the junction does not agree with germline; a read error may underlie this. The genes are TRBV7-9 and TRBJ1-3, with TRBD1 identical over 7 bases. Germline CDR1 SEHNR, CDR2 FQNEAQ (reference sequence). The CDR3 consists of 15 residues. CDR3 region: CASSPRQGGGNTIDF. The CDR3 DNA follows: TGTGCCAGCAGCCCTCGACAGGGCGGTGGAAACACCATAGATTTT.

On this clonotype itself: Given a much more abundant clone one base away, this may be a read error. J is TRBJ1-2 and V is TRBV6-8, with 9 positions matching TRBD1. Germline V gives CDR1 MNHGY, CDR2 SAAAGT. The CDR3 contains 14 residues. The CDR3 here is CASSPGTGPYVYTF. As DNA, the CDR3 is TGTGCCAGCAGCCCCGGGACAGGGCCCTATGTCTACACCTTC.

V and J are TRBV10-3 and TRBJ1-1; no reliable D call. V lost 7 bases and J 0 bases, leaving 9 bases between the germline ends. The CDR3 consists of 13 residues. Per germline, CDR1 ENHRY and CDR2 SYGVKD. CDR3: CAINIGVNTEAFF. The CDR3, as DNA: TGTGCCATCAATATCGGGGTGAACACTGAAGCTTTCTTT.

This clonotype was recorded many times. The CDR3 spells CSGYKAAGELFF. The CDR3 DNA is TGCAGCGGATACAAAGCCGCGGGGGAGCTGTTTTTT. V usage is TRBV29-1 and J usage is TRBJ2-2; D not certain. Germline V gene data show CDR1 as SQVTM and CDR2 as ANQGSEA. V was shortened by 7 bases and J by 8 bases, with 14 bases between the two germline ends. The CDR3 runs to 12 residues.

This clonotype was counted many times. The chain recombines TRBV7-9 with TRBJ1-1; weak D call: TRBD1 (5 bases). Looked up from germline, CDR1 is SEHNR and CDR2 is FQNEAQ (reference sequence). The CDR3 sequence is 13 residues long. V lost 8 bases to trimming and J lost 0 bases, with 10 bases between them. CDR3: CASGRALNTEAFF. CDR3 DNA sequence: TGTGCCAGCGGCAGGGCTTTGAACACTGAAGCTTTCTTT.

In its sample, this clonotype was seen many times. The rearrangement links TRBV27 to TRBJ1-1; tentatively, D is TRBD1 (5 bases). Germline CDR1 MNHEY, CDR2 SMNVEV (reference sequence). V lost 1 base and J lost 5, with 14 bases in between. There are 15 residues in the CDR3. Written as DNA, the CDR3 is TGTGCCAGCAGTTTATTCGCGGGGCAGAGGACTGAAGCTTTCTTT. Encoded protein: CASSLFAGQRTEAFF.

On this clonotype: One junction end disagrees with the germline gene, perhaps due to a read error. The chain is built from TRBV27 and TRBJ1-1, with D tentatively TRBD1 (6 bases). The germline gives CDR1 MNHEY, CDR2 SMNVEV (reference sequence). The CDR3 is made up of 13 amino acids. This chain's CDR3 is CAGSPDSNREAFF. The CDR3 DNA reads TGTGCCGGCAGTCCGGACAGCAACCGTGAAGCTTTCTTT.

There are a few counts of this clonotype. The chain uses TRBV7-3 and TRBJ2-3; no reliable D call. In germline, CDR1 is SGHTA, CDR2 FQGTGA. The V end lost 6 bases, the J end lost 1 base, and 20 bases lay between the germline ends. The CDR3 contains 17 residues. The DNA for the CDR3 is TGTGCCAGCAGGCCCACACGACCCCTGGTACGCACAGATACGCAGTATTTT. Amino acids: CASRPTRPLVRTDTQYF.

This clonotype was seen many times. The J gene is TRBJ2-3, the V gene TRBV12-3 or TRBV12-4; 8 nucleotides align to TRBD1. The trim removed 6 bases at V and 0 bases at J, leaving 5 bases unmatched. The CDR3 extends over 15 amino acids. CDR3 bases: TGTGCCAGCAGCAAACAGGGGGGCAGCACAGATACGCAGTATTTT. Translating it yields CASSKQGGSTDTQYF.

The chain employs TRBV4-1 and TRBJ2-7; D may be TRBD1 or TRBD2 (5 bases each). Trimming removed 0 bases at V and 3 bases at J, with 15 bases between. The CDR3 has 16 amino acids. Germline V gives CDR1 MGHRA, CDR2 YSYEKL. The CDR3 spells CASSQDLGERGYEQYF. Here the CDR3 DNA reads TGCGCCAGCAGCCAAGACTTAGGGGAGAGGGGCTACGAGCAGTACTTC.

This sequence joins TRBV3-1 and TRBJ2-5, with 9 bases that match TRBD1. Germline CDR1 and CDR2: LGHDT and YNNKEL (reference sequence). CDR3 length: 13 amino acids. With 6 bases clipped from V and 5 bases from J, the junction kept 4 bases outside the gene matches. The CDR3 loop reads CASRGDRAETQYF. In nucleotides, the CDR3 is TGTGCCAGCAGGGGGGACAGGGCGGAGACCCAGTACTTC.

There are a few counts of this clonotype. This chain connects TRBV19 to TRBJ2-7; D may correspond to TRBD1 or TRBD2 (5 bases each). This CDR3 region has 15 residues. Germline-derived CDR1 and CDR2 are LNHDA and SQIVND (reference sequence). Trimming removed 0 bases at V and 2 bases at J, with 11 bases between. The CDR3 sequence: CASSIDRDGAYEQYF. CDR3 nucleotides: TGTGCCAGTAGTATAGATCGGGACGGGGCCTACGAGCAGTACTTC.

This clonotype was seen at least ten times. V and J are TRBV11-2 and TRBJ2-1, with 14 bases aligning to TRBD2. CDR3 length: 15 amino acids. The germline CDR1 and CDR2 sequences are SGHAT and FQNNGV. V was clipped by 5 bases and J by 8 bases; unmatched bases: 5. The CDR3: CASSPTSGGGDEQFF. CDR3 sequence (DNA): TGTGCCAGCAGCCCGACTAGCGGGGGGGGCGATGAGCAGTTCTTC. Full variable domain (outside the CDR3, taken from reference TRBV11-2 and TRBJ2-1): EAGVAQSPRYKIIEKRQSVAFWCNPISGHATLYWYQQILGQGPKLLIQFQNNGVVDDSQLPKDRFSAERLKGVDSTLKIQPAKLEDSAVYLCASSPTSGGGDEQFFGPGTRLTVL.

The sample holds many counts of this clonotype. The chain employs TRBV7-9 and TRBJ1-2, with TRBD1 matching 8 bases. The CDR3 is 14 amino acids. Germline CDR1 is SEHNR and CDR2 is FQNEAQ (reference sequence). Trimming took 4 bases from V and 8 from J; bases not matched to a gene: 9. The CDR3 DNA is TGTGCCAGCAGCTACCCGGGACAGGAATTCGGCTACACCTTC. It yields the protein CASSYPGQEFGYTF.

V usage is TRBV6-1 and J usage is TRBJ1-5; 7 bases agree with TRBD1. The CDR3 is made up of 12 amino acids. Looked up from germline, CDR1 is MNHNS and CDR2 is SASEGT. V dropped 8 bases and J dropped 3; count of bases not matched to a gene: 1. CDR3 coding DNA: TGTGCCAGCGGGACAGTCAATCAGCCCCAGCATTTT. Its translation: CASGTVNQPQHF.

Many counts were recorded for this clonotype. The CDR3 DNA reads TGTGCCAGCAGCTCTGATAGCGGGAGAAGGCACGAGCAGTACTTC. Its protein is CASSSDSGRRHEQYF. The V and J genes are TRBV7-9 and TRBJ2-7; TRBD2 agrees at 9 bases. Trimming took 4 bases from V and 5 from J; bases not matched to a gene: 9. The CDR3 contains 15 residues. CDR1 and CDR2 (germline): SEHNR, FQNEAQ (reference sequence).